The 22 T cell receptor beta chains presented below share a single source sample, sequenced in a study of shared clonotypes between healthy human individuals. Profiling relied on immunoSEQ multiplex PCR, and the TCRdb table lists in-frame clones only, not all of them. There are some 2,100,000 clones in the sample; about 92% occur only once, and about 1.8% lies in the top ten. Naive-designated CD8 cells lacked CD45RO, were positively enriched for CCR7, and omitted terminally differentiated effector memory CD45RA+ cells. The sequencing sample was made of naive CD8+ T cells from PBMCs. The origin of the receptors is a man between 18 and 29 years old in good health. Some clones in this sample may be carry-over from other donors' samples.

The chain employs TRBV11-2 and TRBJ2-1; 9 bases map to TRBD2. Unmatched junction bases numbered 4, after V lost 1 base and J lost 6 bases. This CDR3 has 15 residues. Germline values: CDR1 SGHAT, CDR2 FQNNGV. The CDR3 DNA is TGTGCCAGCAGCTTAGGAGCGGGAGGATTCAATGAGCAGTTCTTC. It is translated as CASSLGAGGFNEQFF.

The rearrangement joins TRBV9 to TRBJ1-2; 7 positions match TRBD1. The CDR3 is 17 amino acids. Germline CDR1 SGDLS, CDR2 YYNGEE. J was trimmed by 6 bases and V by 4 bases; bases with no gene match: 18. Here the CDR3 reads CASSQSVDRELPHGYTF. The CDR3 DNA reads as TGTGCCAGCAGCCAATCAGTTGACAGGGAACTACCACATGGCTACACCTTC.

CDR3 amino acids: CASSPDPTGGIYGYTF. The CDR3 DNA reads TGTGCCAGCAGTCCCGACCCGACAGGGGGCATTTATGGCTACACCTTC. The chain is built from TRBV27 and TRBJ1-2, with 10 bases lining up with TRBD1. The ends lost 5 bases at V and 5 bases at J; junction bases unmatched: 11. The CDR3 sequence is 16 residues long. The germline CDR1 and CDR2 sequences are MNHEY and SMNVEV (reference sequence).

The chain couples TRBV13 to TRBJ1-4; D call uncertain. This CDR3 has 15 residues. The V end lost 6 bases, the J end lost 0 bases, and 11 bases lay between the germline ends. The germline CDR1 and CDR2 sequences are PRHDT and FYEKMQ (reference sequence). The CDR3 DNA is TGTGCCAGCAGTATCGGACGGTCAACTAATGAAAAACTGTTTTTT. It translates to CASSIGRSTNEKLFF. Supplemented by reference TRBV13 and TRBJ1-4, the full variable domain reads AAGVIQSPRHLIKEKRETATLKCYPIPRHDTVYWYQQGPGQDPQFLISFYEKMQSDKGSIPDRFSAQQFSDYHSELNMSSLELGDSALYFCASSIGRSTNEKLFFGSGTQLSVL.

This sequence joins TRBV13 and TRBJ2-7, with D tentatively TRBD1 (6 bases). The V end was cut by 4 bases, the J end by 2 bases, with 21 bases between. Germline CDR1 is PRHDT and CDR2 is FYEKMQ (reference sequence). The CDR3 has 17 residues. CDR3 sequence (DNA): TGTGCCAGCAGCTCTCATTTGGGGGCGGTACACGCCTACGAGCAGTACTTC. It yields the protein CASSSHLGAVHAYEQYF.

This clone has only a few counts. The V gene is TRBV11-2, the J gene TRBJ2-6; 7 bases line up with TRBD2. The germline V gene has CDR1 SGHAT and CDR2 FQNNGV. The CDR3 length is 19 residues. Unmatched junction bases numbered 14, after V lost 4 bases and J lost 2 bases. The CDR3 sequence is CASSSEFGGGPTGANVLTF. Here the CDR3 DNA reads TGTGCCAGCAGCTCCGAGTTCGGGGGAGGGCCAACTGGGGCCAACGTCCTGACTTTC.

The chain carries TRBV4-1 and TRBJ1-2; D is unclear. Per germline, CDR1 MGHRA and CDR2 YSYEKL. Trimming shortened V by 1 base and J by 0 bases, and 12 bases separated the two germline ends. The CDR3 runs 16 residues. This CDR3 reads CASSQVRVRSNYGYTF. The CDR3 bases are TGCGCCAGCAGCCAAGTTCGTGTCAGGTCTAACTATGGCTACACCTTC.

In DNA, the CDR3 is TGTGCCAGTAGTATAGATCGGGAGGGCCGAAACAATGAGCAGTTCTTC. It specifies CASSIDREGRNNEQFF. V and J are TRBV19 and TRBJ2-1, with TRBD2 matching over 8 bases. CDR3 length: 16 residues. Germline V lookup: CDR1 LNHDA, CDR2 SQIVND (reference sequence). Losses at the gene ends were 0 bases for V and 5 bases for J; bases not matched to a gene: 6.

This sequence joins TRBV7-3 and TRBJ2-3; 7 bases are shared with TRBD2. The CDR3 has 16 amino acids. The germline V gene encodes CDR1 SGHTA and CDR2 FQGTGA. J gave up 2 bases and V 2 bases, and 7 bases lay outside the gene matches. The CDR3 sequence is CASSLVGSGLTDTQYF. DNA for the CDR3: TGTGCCAGCAGCTTAGTTGGTAGCGGGCTCACAGATACGCAGTATTTT.

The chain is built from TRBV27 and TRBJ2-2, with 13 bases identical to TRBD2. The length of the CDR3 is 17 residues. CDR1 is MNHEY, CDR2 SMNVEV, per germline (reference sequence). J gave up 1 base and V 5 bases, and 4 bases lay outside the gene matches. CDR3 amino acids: CASSPGLAGMNTGELFF. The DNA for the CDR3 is TGTGCCAGCAGTCCGGGACTAGCGGGGATGAACACCGGGGAGCTGTTTTTT.

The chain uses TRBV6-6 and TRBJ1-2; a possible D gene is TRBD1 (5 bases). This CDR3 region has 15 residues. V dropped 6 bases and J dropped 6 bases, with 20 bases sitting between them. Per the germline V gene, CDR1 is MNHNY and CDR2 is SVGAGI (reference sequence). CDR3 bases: TGTGCCAGCAGCCCCGGGACTTTATTACGGGATGGCTACACCTTC. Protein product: CASSPGTLLRDGYTF.

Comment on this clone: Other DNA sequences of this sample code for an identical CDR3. Here the CDR3 reads CASSPSSGTYEQYF. In nucleotides, the CDR3 is TGCGCCAGCAGCCCTAGTAGCGGAACCTACGAGCAGTACTTC. The chain has TRBV4-3 and TRBJ2-7; maybe TRBD2 (6 bases). V was cut by 4 bases and J by 2 bases, with 12 bases left in between. Per germline, CDR1 LGHNA and CDR2 YSLEER. This CDR3 contains 14 residues.

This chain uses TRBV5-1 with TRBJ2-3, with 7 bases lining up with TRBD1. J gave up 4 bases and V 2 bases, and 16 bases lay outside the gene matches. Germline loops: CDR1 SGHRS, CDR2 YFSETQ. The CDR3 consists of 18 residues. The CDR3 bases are TGCGCCAGCAGCTTATATGAGGCGGGCCACAGGGGACCAGATACGCAGTATTTT. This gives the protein CASSLYEAGHRGPDTQYF.

CDR3 sequence reads: CASSSLSLTSGSYEQYF. The CDR3 bases are TGTGCCAGCAGTAGTCTCTCCTTGACTAGCGGATCCTACGAGCAGTACTTC. This chain links TRBV28 with TRBJ2-7, with 9 bases aligning to TRBD2. Germline CDR1 and CDR2: MDHEN and SYDVKM. CDR3 length: 17 amino acids. The ends lost 5 bases at V and 1 base at J; junction bases unmatched: 12.

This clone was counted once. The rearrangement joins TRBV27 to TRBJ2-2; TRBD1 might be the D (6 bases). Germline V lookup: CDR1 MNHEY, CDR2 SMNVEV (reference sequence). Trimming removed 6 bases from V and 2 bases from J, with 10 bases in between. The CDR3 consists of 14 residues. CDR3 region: CASRQGSNTGELFF. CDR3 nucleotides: TGTGCCAGCAGGCAGGGGTCAAACACCGGGGAGCTGTTTTTT.

The CDR3 is CARGHGAIYEQYF. CDR3 bases: TGTGCCAGGGGCCACGGAGCTATCTACGAGCAGTACTTC. The rearrangement uses TRBV27 and TRBJ2-7; no clear D. From germline, CDR1 is MNHEY and CDR2 SMNVEV (reference sequence). CDR3 size: 13 residues. The ends were cut back, 9 bases at V and 3 bases at J, with 15 bases in the middle.

The CDR3 DNA follows: TGTGCCAGTAGTATAGACGGACCGTTGAACACTGAAGCTTTCTTT. Translation: CASSIDGPLNTEAFF. The V call is TRBV19, the J call TRBJ1-1, with D hard to call. Trimming left V 0 bases short and J 0 bases short, with 8 bases between. This CDR3 is built from 15 residues. CDR1 and CDR2 (germline): LNHDA, SQIVND (reference sequence).

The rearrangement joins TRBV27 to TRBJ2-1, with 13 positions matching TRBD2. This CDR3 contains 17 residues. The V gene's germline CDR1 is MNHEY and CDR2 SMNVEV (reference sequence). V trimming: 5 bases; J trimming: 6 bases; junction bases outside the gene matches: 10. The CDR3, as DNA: TGTGCCAGCAGTCAAGGGACTAGCGGGATTGTCCGCAATGAGCAGTTCTTC. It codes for CASSQGTSGIVRNEQFF.

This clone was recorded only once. The CDR3 coding sequence is TGTGCCAGCAGTTTAGTCGGGGGATACCACGAGCAGTACTTC. As protein: CASSLVGGYHEQYF. V gene TRBV27 combines with J gene TRBJ2-7, with D maybe TRBD2 (6 bases). The CDR3 has 14 residues. V was cut by 2 bases and J by 5 bases, with 13 bases left in between. Germline V lookup: CDR1 MNHEY, CDR2 SMNVEV (reference sequence).

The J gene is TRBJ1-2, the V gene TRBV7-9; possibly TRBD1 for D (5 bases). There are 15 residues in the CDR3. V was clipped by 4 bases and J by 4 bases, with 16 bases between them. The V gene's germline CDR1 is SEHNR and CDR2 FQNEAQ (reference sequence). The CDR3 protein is CASSSLDSPIYGYTF. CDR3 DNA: TGTGCCAGCAGCTCCCTAGACAGCCCGATCTATGGCTACACCTTC.

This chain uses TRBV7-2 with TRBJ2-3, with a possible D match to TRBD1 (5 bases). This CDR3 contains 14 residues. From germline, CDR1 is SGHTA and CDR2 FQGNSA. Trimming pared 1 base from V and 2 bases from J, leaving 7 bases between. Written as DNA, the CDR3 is TGTGCCAGCAGCTTAGGCAGGGCCACAGATACGCAGTATTTT. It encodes CASSLGRATDTQYF.

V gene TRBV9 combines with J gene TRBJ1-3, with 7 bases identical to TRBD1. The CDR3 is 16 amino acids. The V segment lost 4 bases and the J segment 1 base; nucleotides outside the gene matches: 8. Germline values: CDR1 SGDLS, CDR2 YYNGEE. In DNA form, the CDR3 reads TGTGCCAGCAGCTCAGGGGGGACTTTTTCTGGAAACACCATATATTTT. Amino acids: CASSSGGTFSGNTIYF.